These T cell receptor beta chains were read from a single sample in a study of cytomegalovirus exposure and HLA in healthy donors. TCRdb keeps only in-frame clones here, not all; method: immunoSEQ multiplex PCR. The profile shows about 150,000 clones, around 68% of them singletons. The material sequenced was PBMCs. These receptors all come from a man in his thirties or forties in good health and CMV-seronegative. CDR3s include the opening cysteine and the closing phenylalanine or tryptophan.

TRBV5-4,CASSLGRGDTEAFF
TRBV7-8,CASSPRETLNTEAFF
TRBV5-4,CASSANQGATEAFF
TRBV19,CASSIAAGPYNEQFF
TRBV28,CASTIQGTNEKLFF
TRBV29-1,CSATHRVGTDTQYF
TRBV2,CASRVTSVNKAFF
TRBV6-5,CASSYFPSGANVLTF
TRBV30,CASGGQGAVGEKLFF
TRBV30,CAWSGRTEGFVMNTEAFF
TRBV13,CASSLRGEAGGYTF
TRBV2,CASKNSKNTEAFF
TRBV25-1,CASSESNTEAFF
TRBV28,CASSDRVFGSGNTIYF
TRBV6-6,CASRARGGNSPLHF
TRBV7-8,CASSLGQGWTDTQYF
TRBV2,CASNRGDNQPQHF
TRBV6-5,CASSYRDRDNEQFF
TRBV12-2,CASRLGRVPYNEQFF
TRBV10-3,CAISETSGGANTGELFF
TRBV27,CASSLASGVTDTQYF
TRBV6-6,CASSSYLYSGANVLTF
TRBV29-1,CSVLRLAGDQETQYF
TRBV27,CASSAPRQGRTEAFF
TRBV2,CASKREADTQYF
TRBV7-6,CASSPINAGFGNQPQNF
TRBV5-1,CASSQGLAGLQETQYF
TRBV28,CASSLSVSTNQPQHF
TRBV6-1,CASSPTVGGARGYTF
TRBV7-2,CASSTDHYEQYF
TRBV5-6,CASSAQQGFVIYGYTF
TRBV7-2,CASSQQGRGTEAFF
TRBV30,CAWSETGCEQYF
TRBV25-1,CASSPAWGAGELFF
TRBV6-5,CASSYAPGTGVSPLHF
TRBV29-1,CSVPGQGVYTEAFF
TRBV5-5,CASSPGQAVGQPQHF
TRBV7-2,CASSLGEGDTEAFF
TRBV9,CASSVGTGGDEKLFF
TRBV7-9,CASSSRTSYEQYF
TRBV9,CASSVGGAGGYTF
TRBV4-1,CASSQGNGFANTGELFF
TRBV6-1,CASSPERRNTEAFF
TRBV5-4,CASSLAGGEKLFF
TRBV10-3,CAISETTNYGYTF